This T cell receptor beta chain was sequenced in a study of siplizumab effects on memory and regulatory T cells. Overall study findings and caveats: Significantly reduced by siplizumab was the cumulative frequency of alloreactive sequences, namely those traceable to unstimulated CD4+ memory cells. Poor capture below about 10^-5 frequency left most alloreactive clones unmapped to unstimulated subsets. In controls, around 30% of mappable alloreactive CD4+ clones were Treg-derived on average, versus around 70% with siplizumab. The study found naive T cells seemingly more diverse than memory cells and seemingly major alloresponse contributors.

This clone was seen a handful of times. Its matching antigen is unknown. Germline loops: CDR1 SGHTA, CDR2 FQGTGA. The CDR3 has 13 residues. V was trimmed by 4 bases and J by 1 base, leaving 7 bases between them. The assay was immunoSEQ multiplex PCR, and TCRdb's table has in-frame clones only and misses some. Here the sample spans 100,000 to 120,000 clones, 80% to 95% being singletons. The chain recombines TRBV7-3 with TRBJ1-1; the D is unclear. This clonotype was sampled from a human donor in good health. Sequenced material: CD4+ T cells sorted from blood. The CDR3 nucleotides are TGTGCCAGCAGCTCGATGGGGAACACTGAAGCTTTCTTT. Translating it yields CASSSMGNTEAFF.